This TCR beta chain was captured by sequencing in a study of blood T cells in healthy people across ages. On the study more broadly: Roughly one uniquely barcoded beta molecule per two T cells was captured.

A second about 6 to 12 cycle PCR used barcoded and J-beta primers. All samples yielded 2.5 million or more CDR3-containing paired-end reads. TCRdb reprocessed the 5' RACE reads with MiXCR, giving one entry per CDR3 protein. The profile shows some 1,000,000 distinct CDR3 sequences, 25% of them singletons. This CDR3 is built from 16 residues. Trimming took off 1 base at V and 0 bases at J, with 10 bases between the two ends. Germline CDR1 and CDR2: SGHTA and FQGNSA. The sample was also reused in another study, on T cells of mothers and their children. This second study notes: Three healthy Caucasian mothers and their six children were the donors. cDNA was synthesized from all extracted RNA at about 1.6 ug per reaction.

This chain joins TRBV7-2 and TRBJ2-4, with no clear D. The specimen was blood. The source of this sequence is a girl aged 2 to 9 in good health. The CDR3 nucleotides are TGTGCCAGCAGCTTAGGGCCCGGCTCAGCCAAAAACATTCAGTACTTC. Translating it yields CASSLGPGSAKNIQYF.